Shown below are 21 T cell receptor beta chains from a single sample sequenced in a study of radiotherapy plus CTLA-4 blockade in lung cancer. Profiling relied on immunoSEQ multiplex PCR, and the TCRdb table lists in-frame clones only, not all of them. Found here are 90,000 or so clones, roughly 87% of them singletons; the top ten hold 0.82%. This specimen was peripheral blood, taken from a patient treated with radiotherapy plus ipilimumab. The source is a human donor with non-small cell lung cancer who had stable disease on radiotherapy plus ipilimumab.

This clone was seen a handful of times. J is TRBJ1-4 and V is TRBV6-5; 7 bases match TRBD1. CDR1 is MNHEY and CDR2 is SVGAGI in the germline V gene. This CDR3 comprises 15 residues. Trimming cost V 7 bases and J 2 bases; bases outside gene matches: 7. CDR3 bases: TGTGCCAGCAACCGGAGACAGGGCACTAATGAAAAACTGTTTTTT. Encoded protein: CASNRRQGTNEKLFF.

This CDR3 reads CAWRALPYGYTF. The CDR3 bases are TGTGCCTGGAGGGCCTTGCCCTATGGCTACACCTTC. This chain joins TRBV30 and TRBJ1-2; D is unclear. The germline CDR1 and CDR2 sequences are GTSNPN and SVGIG (reference sequence). This CDR3 spans 12 amino acids. With 3 bases removed from V and 4 bases from J, the gap between germline ends came to 9 bases.

The chain is built from TRBV7-2 and TRBJ1-2, with D uncertain. Germline CDR1 is SGHTA and CDR2 is FQGNSA. This CDR3 is 16 amino acids long. Trimming shortened V by 1 base and J by 5 bases, and 17 bases separated the two germline ends. In nucleotides, the CDR3 is TGTGCCAGCAGCTTAGAAGGCCGGTGGGTAGAATATGGCTACACCTTC. It specifies CASSLEGRWVEYGYTF.

The V call is TRBV29-1, the J call TRBJ2-7; TRBD2 agrees at 8 bases. The ends lost 7 bases at V and 4 bases at J; junction bases unmatched: 6. Germline lookup yields CDR1 SQVTM and CDR2 ANQGSEA. The CDR3 consists of 12 residues. DNA for the CDR3: TGCAGCGCGGGGGGGACACCTTACGAGCAGTACTTC. Its translation is CSAGGTPYEQYF.

The V gene is TRBV5-4, the J gene TRBJ2-1, with 12 bases that match TRBD2. This CDR3 has 15 residues. Germline values: CDR1 SGHNT, CDR2 YYREEE (reference sequence). Losses at the gene ends were 5 bases for V and 4 bases for J; bases not matched to a gene: 4. The CDR3 is CASSSGTSGYNEQFF. Here the CDR3 DNA reads TGTGCCAGCAGTTCCGGGACTAGCGGGTACAATGAGCAGTTCTTC. Looking up the rest from reference TRBV5-4 and TRBJ2-1 gives the full variable domain: ETGVTQSPTHLIKTRGQQVTLRCSSQSGHNTVSWYQQALGQGPQFIFQYYREEENGRGNFPPRFSGLQFPNYSSELNVNALELDDSALYLCASSSGTSGYNEQFFGPGTRLTVL.

V and J are TRBV18 and TRBJ2-1; 7 nucleotides line up with TRBD1. The CDR3 runs 14 residues. Germline CDR1 reads KGHSH; CDR2 reads LQKENI. V lost 1 base, J lost 6 bases, and 3 bases stayed unmatched. This chain's CDR3 is CASSPQGAGNEQFF. CDR3 bases: TGTGCCAGCTCACCACAGGGGGCTGGCAATGAGCAGTTCTTC.

The chain links TRBV14 to TRBJ2-7; tentatively, D is TRBD2 (5 bases). The germline gives CDR1 SGHDN, CDR2 FVKESK. Trimming removed 3 bases at V and 5 bases at J, with 14 bases between. The CDR3 sequence is 14 residues long. The CDR3 DNA sequence: TGTGCCAGCAGCCAGGGAGTCTTTTTGGACGAGCAGTACTTC. Protein: CASSQGVFLDEQYF.

This clone was picked up one time. This rearrangement joins TRBV5-1 to TRBJ1-1; D possibly corresponds to TRBD1 (5 bases). The V and J ends lost 2 bases and 1 base respectively, with 12 bases between them. Per the germline V gene, CDR1 is SGHRS and CDR2 is YFSETQ. This CDR3 spans 15 amino acids. DNA for the CDR3: TGCGCCAGCAGCTTTAGGGGTGGGGCGAACACTGAAGCTTTCTTT. Translating it yields CASSFRGGANTEAFF.

The gene calls are TRBV30 and TRBJ2-1, with 15 bases fitting TRBD2. This CDR3 has 19 amino acids. Germline CDR1 and CDR2: GTSNPN and SVGIG (reference sequence). Germline trimming cut 0 bases from V and 2 bases from J; bases unmatched to any gene: 8. CDR3 nucleotides: TGTGCCTGGAGTGTGGGAGTGAGGACTAGCGGGAGGGCCTACAATGAGCAGTTCTTC. This translates into CAWSVGVRTSGRAYNEQFF.

The chain joins TRBV7-2 to TRBJ2-3; unclear D gene. V lost 5 bases to trimming and J lost 0 bases, with 9 bases between them. This CDR3 is built from 14 residues. Germline loops: CDR1 SGHTA, CDR2 FQGNSA. Here the CDR3 reads CASSPWSSTDTQYF. CDR3 nucleotides: TGTGCCAGCAGCCCGTGGAGTAGCACAGATACGCAGTATTTT.

The chain joins TRBV9 to TRBJ2-2; 9 nucleotides agree with TRBD2. Germline V CDR1 and CDR2: SGDLS, YYNGEE. V trimming: 0 bases; J trimming: 5 bases; junction bases outside the gene matches: 8. This CDR3 contains 17 residues. The CDR3 nucleotides are TGTGCCAGCAGCGTAGGGGTAGCGGGAGAGGGAACCGGGGAGCTGTTTTTT. This translates into CASSVGVAGEGTGELFF.

This sequence joins TRBV5-4 and TRBJ1-2; D possibly corresponds to TRBD1 (6 bases). This CDR3 region has 13 residues. Germline CDR1 SGHNT, CDR2 YYREEE (reference sequence). The germline V and J ends were trimmed by 4 bases and 8 bases, with 15 bases remaining between them. The DNA of the CDR3 is TGTGCCAGCAGCATAGGGACAAACCCAGGCTACACCTTC. It specifies CASSIGTNPGYTF.

The rearrangement joins TRBV12-1 to TRBJ1-4. TRBV12-1 is assigned pseudogene status. CDR3 length: 14 amino acids. The CDR3 loop reads CASRGKIGLEKLFF. Here the CDR3 DNA reads TGTGCCAGCAGGGGGAAAATAGGTTTGGAAAAACTGTTTTTT.

This clone was seen only a few times. V gene TRBV5-4 combines with J gene TRBJ1-3; 11 positions match TRBD1. This CDR3 comprises 14 residues. From germline, CDR1 is SGHNT and CDR2 YYREEE (reference sequence). The V gene end was trimmed by 4 bases and the J gene end by 8 bases; junction bases not matched to a gene: 5. CDR3 bases: TGTGCCAGCAGCCGGGACAGGGGGGCACACACCATATATTTT. This translates into CASSRDRGAHTIYF.

In the case of this clone: The limits of the CDR3 on the DNA are not certain, so only TCRdb's listed CDR3 is given. This CDR3 is CASSSLGMGPKNIQYF. The chain recombines TRBV4-1 with TRBJ2-4. Germline values: CDR1 MGHRA, CDR2 YSYEKL. The CDR3 is 16 residues long, ends included.

The V and J genes are TRBV13 and TRBJ2-3; TRBD1 is a possible D gene (5 bases). The CDR3 is made up of 14 amino acids. Germline V gene data show CDR1 as PRHDT and CDR2 as FYEKMQ (reference sequence). Between the trimmed V and J ends, which lost 0 bases and 4 bases, there was a span of 8 bases. CDR3 bases: TGTGCCAGCAGCTTAGGCCTAGGGGCAGATACGCAGTATTTT. This gives the protein CASSLGLGADTQYF.

The rearrangement joins TRBV7-2 to TRBJ2-2, with no clear D. Per germline, CDR1 SGHTA and CDR2 FQGNSA. Trimming cost V 4 bases and J 4 bases, with 10 bases left between them. CDR3 length: 14 residues. The CDR3 spells CASSSGQITGELFF. The CDR3 DNA sequence: TGTGCCAGCAGCTCGGGCCAAATCACCGGGGAGCTGTTTTTT.

The chain has TRBV19 and TRBJ1-2; a possible D gene is TRBD1 (6 bases). Looked up from germline, CDR1 is LNHDA and CDR2 is SQIVND (reference sequence). This CDR3 has 15 amino acids. V was cut by 2 bases and J by 4 bases, with 14 bases left in between. CDR3 region: CASSIPGGAGYGYTF. CDR3 bases: TGTGCCAGTAGTATACCGGGGGGCGCGGGCTATGGCTACACCTTC.

This sequence joins TRBV29-1 and TRBJ1-3; the D is unclear. V was clipped by 3 bases and J by 0 bases, with 9 bases between them. This CDR3 has 14 residues. Germline CDR1 and CDR2: SQVTM and ANQGSEA. The CDR3 protein is CSVEAANSGNTIYF. CDR3 DNA sequence: TGCAGCGTTGAGGCAGCAAACTCTGGAAACACCATATATTTT.

The chain's CDR3 is CATSRDWVGDRGRVASYEQYF. CDR3 in DNA: TGTGCCACCAGCAGAGATTGGGTTGGGGACAGGGGGCGAGTAGCATCCTACGAGCAGTACTTC. The chain is built from TRBV15 and TRBJ2-7, with 12 bases identical to TRBD1. CDR3 length equals 21 residues. V shed 0 bases, J shed 1 base, and the junction held 16 bases outside the gene matches. Germline V gene lookup returns CDR1 LNHNV and CDR2 YYDKDF (reference sequence).

This clone was recorded only once. This chain joins TRBV5-1 and TRBJ2-4; 13 bases agree with TRBD2. With V trimmed by 3 bases and J by 14 bases, 8 bases remained unmatched. This CDR3 is built from 14 residues. Germline-derived CDR1 and CDR2 are SGHRS and YFSETQ. The CDR3 loop is CASSYGLAGDIKYF. The CDR3 nucleotides read TGCGCCAGCAGCTACGGACTAGCGGGAGATATAAAGTACTTC.